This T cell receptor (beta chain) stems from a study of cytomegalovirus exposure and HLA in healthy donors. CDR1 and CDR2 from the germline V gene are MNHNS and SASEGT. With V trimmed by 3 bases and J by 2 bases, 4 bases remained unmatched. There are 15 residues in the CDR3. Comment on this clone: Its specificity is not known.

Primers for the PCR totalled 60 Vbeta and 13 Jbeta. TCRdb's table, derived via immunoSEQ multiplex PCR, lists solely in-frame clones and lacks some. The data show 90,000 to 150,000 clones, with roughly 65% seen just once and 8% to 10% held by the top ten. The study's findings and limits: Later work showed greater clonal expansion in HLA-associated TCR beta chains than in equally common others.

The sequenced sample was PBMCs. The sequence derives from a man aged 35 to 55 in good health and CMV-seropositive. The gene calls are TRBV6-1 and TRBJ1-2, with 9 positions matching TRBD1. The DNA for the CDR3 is TGTGCCAGCAGTGACTCCGGGACAGGGAACTATGGCTACACCTTC. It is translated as CASSDSGTGNYGYTF.